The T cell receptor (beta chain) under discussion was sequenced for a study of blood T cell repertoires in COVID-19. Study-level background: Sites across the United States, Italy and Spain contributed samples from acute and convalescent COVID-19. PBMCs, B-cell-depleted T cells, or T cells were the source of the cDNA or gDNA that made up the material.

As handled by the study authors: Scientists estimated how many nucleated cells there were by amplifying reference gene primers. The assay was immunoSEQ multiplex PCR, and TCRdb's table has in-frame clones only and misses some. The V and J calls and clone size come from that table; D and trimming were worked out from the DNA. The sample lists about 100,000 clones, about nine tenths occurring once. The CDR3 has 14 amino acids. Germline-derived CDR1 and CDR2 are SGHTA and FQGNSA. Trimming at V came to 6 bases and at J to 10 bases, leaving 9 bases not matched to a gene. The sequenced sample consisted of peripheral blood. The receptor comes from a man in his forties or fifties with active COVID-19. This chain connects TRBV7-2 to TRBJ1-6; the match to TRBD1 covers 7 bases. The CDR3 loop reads CASRPRQGGSPLHF. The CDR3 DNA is TGTGCCAGCAGGCCTAGACAGGGCGGCTCACCCCTCCACTTT.